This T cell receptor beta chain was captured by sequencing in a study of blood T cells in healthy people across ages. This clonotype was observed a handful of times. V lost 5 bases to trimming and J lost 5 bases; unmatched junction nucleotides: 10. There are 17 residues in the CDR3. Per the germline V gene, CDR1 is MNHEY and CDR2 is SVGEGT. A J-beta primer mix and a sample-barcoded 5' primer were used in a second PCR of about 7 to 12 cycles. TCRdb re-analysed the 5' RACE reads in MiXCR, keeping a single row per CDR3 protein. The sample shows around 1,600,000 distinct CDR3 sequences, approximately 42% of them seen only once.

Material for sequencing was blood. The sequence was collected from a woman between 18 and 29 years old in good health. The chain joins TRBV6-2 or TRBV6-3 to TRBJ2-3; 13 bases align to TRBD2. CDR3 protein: CASSTYGLAGVGDTQYF. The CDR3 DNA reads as TGTGCCAGCAGTACCTATGGACTAGCGGGAGTTGGAGATACGCAGTATTTT.